These 31 T cell receptor beta chains share one sample of origin, sequenced in a study of T cell responses to AZD1222 COVID-19 vaccine. Some clones are missing from TCRdb's copy, which holds only in-frame ones; the method was immunoSEQ multiplex PCR. The sample has approximately 170,000 clones, 70% to 90% seen once. Specimen: peripheral blood, collected 28 days after the second AZD1222 dose. All receptors come from an adult who received the AZD1222 COVID-19 vaccine.

The V call is TRBV6-5, the J call TRBJ2-1, with 11 positions matching TRBD2. There are 15 residues in the CDR3. V trimming: 6 bases; J trimming: 5 bases; junction bases outside the gene matches: 6. Germline V lookup: CDR1 MNHEY, CDR2 SVGAGI. The CDR3 spells CASRGTSGGHNEQFF. CDR3 nucleotides: TGTGCCAGCAGGGGGACTAGCGGAGGACACAATGAGCAGTTCTTC.

Note on this clone: Within the sample, other DNA sequences also encode this same CDR3. This chain joins TRBV6-5 and TRBJ2-7, with TRBD1 as a possible D gene (6 bases). CDR1 is MNHEY and CDR2 is SVGAGI in the germline V gene. V lost 0 bases to trimming and J lost 2 bases, with 8 bases between them. CDR3 length: 14 amino acids. The CDR3 region is CASSYSQGAYEQYF. The CDR3 bases are TGTGCCAGCAGTTACTCACAGGGTGCCTACGAGCAGTACTTC.

The chain joins TRBV7-2 to TRBJ1-3, with D possibly being TRBD1 (5 bases). The CDR3 is 14 residues long. V gave up 5 bases and J gave up 3 bases, with 11 bases separating them. Looked up from germline, CDR1 is SGHTA and CDR2 is FQGNSA. Here the CDR3 reads CASSQVGRGNTIYF. CDR3 DNA sequence: TGTGCCAGCAGCCAAGTGGGGCGTGGAAACACCATATATTTT.

The gene calls are TRBV5-6 and TRBJ2-3; 7 bases are a match to TRBD2. The ends lost 0 bases at V and 1 base at J; junction bases unmatched: 2. CDR1 and CDR2 (germline): SGHDT, YYEEEE. This CDR3 has 15 amino acids. The CDR3 DNA follows: TGTGCCAGCAGCTTGGTGCTAGCGGGCACAGATACGCAGTATTTT. This codes for CASSLVLAGTDTQYF. Looking up the rest from reference TRBV5-6 and TRBJ2-3 gives the full variable domain: DAGVTQSPTHLIKTRGQQVTLRCSPKSGHDTVSWYQQALGQGPQFIFQYYEEEERQRGNFPDRFSGHQFPNYSSELNVNALLLGDSALYLCASSLVLAGTDTQYFGPGTRLTVL.

This clone was recorded once. The chain combines TRBV6-1 with TRBJ2-7, with no clear D. The CDR3 loop spans 12 amino acids. The germline CDR1 and CDR2 sequences are MNHNS and SASEGT. Trimming shortened V by 2 bases and J by 5 bases, and 7 bases separated the two germline ends. Written as DNA, the CDR3 is TGTGCCAGCAGTGAACCAGGACACGAGCAGTACTTC. Translated, it gives CASSEPGHEQYF.

The V and J genes are TRBV19 and TRBJ2-1, with TRBD2 identical over 8 bases. The CDR3 totals 15 residues. V trimming: 5 bases; J trimming: 7 bases; junction bases outside the gene matches: 10. Per the germline V gene, CDR1 is LNHDA and CDR2 is SQIVND (reference sequence). The DNA of the CDR3 is TGTGCCAGTAGTGGGAGAACGGGGGGGCGAAATGAGCAGTTCTTC. It is translated as CASSGRTGGRNEQFF. The variable domain in full, completed from reference TRBV19 and TRBJ2-1, reads DGGITQSPKYLFRKEGQNVTLSCEQNLNHDAMYWYRQDPGQGLRLIYYSQIVNDFQKGDIAEGYSVSREKKESFPLTVTSAQKNPTAFYLCASSGRTGGRNEQFFGPGTRLTVL.

The J gene is TRBJ1-1, the V gene TRBV5-6; maybe TRBD1 (5 bases). This CDR3 has 14 amino acids. Trimming removed 3 bases at V and 0 bases at J, with 9 bases between. Germline CDR1 is SGHDT and CDR2 is YYEEEE. For the CDR3, the DNA is TGTGCCAGCAGCTGGGGACGGATGAACACTGAAGCTTTCTTT. Amino acid sequence: CASSWGRMNTEAFF.

This chain joins TRBV7-8 and TRBJ1-5; the D gene is possibly TRBD1 (5 bases). V dropped 3 bases and J dropped 5 bases, with 8 bases sitting between them. Germline V gene lookup returns CDR1 SGHVS and CDR2 FQNEAQ. The CDR3 spans 13 residues. In DNA, the CDR3 is TGTGCCAGCAGCTTTGTGGGGCATCAGCCCCAGCATTTT. Translating gives CASSFVGHQPQHF.

The chain links TRBV28 to TRBJ2-7; D remains ambiguous. Germline V lookup: CDR1 MDHEN, CDR2 SYDVKM. CDR3 size: 14 residues. The V gene lost 2 bases and the J gene lost 6 bases, with 14 bases spanning the gap. CDR3 sequence: CASSLNLGLGEQYF. The DNA for the CDR3 is TGTGCCAGCAGTTTAAATCTCGGGCTTGGCGAGCAGTACTTC.

The chain uses TRBV4-2 and TRBJ1-2; D is ambiguous. Trimming took off 0 bases at V and 6 bases at J, with 14 bases between the two ends. This CDR3 is 15 amino acids long. Germline assignment: CDR1 LGHNA and CDR2 YNFKEQ. In DNA, the CDR3 is TGTGCCAGCAGCCAAGATGGCAGGAATAATGATGGCTACACCTTC. Amino acid sequence: CASSQDGRNNDGYTF.

This clone occurred once. The chain couples TRBV6-5 to TRBJ2-4, with 7 bases identical to TRBD2. J lost 11 bases, V lost 8 bases, and 12 bases had no gene match. Germline V gives CDR1 MNHEY, CDR2 SVGAGI. The CDR3 loop spans 13 amino acids. CDR3 DNA: TGTGCCAGCCAAATGGACACGGGGAGGGTTCAGTACTTC. Translation gives CASQMDTGRVQYF.

The chain recombines TRBV11-2 with TRBJ2-6; no reliable D call. The CDR3 length is 15 residues. From germline, CDR1 is SGHAT and CDR2 FQNNGV. Trimming left V 3 bases short and J 0 bases short, with 6 bases between. The chain's CDR3 is CASSLDLSGANVLTF. The CDR3 DNA sequence: TGTGCCAGCAGCTTGGACCTCTCTGGGGCCAACGTCCTGACTTTC. Based on the CDR3 plus reference TRBV11-2 and TRBJ2-6, the full variable domain is EAGVAQSPRYKIIEKRQSVAFWCNPISGHATLYWYQQILGQGPKLLIQFQNNGVVDDSQLPKDRFSAERLKGVDSTLKIQPAKLEDSAVYLCASSLDLSGANVLTFGAGSRLTVL.

This chain links TRBV5-4 with TRBJ2-1, with 8 bases fitting TRBD2. The J segment lost 4 bases and the V segment lost 0 bases, leaving 6 bases of the junction unmatched. The germline V gene encodes CDR1 SGHNT and CDR2 YYREEE (reference sequence). The length of the CDR3 is 16 residues. The DNA of the CDR3 is TGTGCCAGCAGCTTGGGTGGTAGCGGGGTATACAATGAGCAGTTCTTC. This gives the protein CASSLGGSGVYNEQFF.

This chain uses TRBV5-1 with TRBJ2-3; no clear D. Trimming cost V 3 bases and J 4 bases, with 9 bases left between them. This CDR3 is built from 13 residues. Looked up from germline, CDR1 is SGHRS and CDR2 is YFSETQ. The CDR3 region is CASSSPPADTQYF. The DNA for the CDR3 is TGCGCCAGCAGCTCCCCCCCCGCAGATACGCAGTATTTT.

This rearrangement joins TRBV5-1 to TRBJ2-3; D gene uncertain. Per the germline V gene, CDR1 is SGHRS and CDR2 is YFSETQ. Trimming took 0 bases from V and 6 from J, leaving 8 bases between them. This CDR3 is built from 13 residues. CDR3 sequence (DNA): TGCGCCAGCAGCTTGGCCGAGGTGGATACGCAGTATTTT. It is translated as CASSLAEVDTQYF.

The rearrangement links TRBV10-1 to TRBJ1-3; no reliable D call. Trimming cost V 3 bases and J 0 bases, with 9 bases left between them. The CDR3 is made up of 15 amino acids. The germline gives CDR1 WNHNN, CDR2 SYGVQD (reference sequence). The CDR3 spells CASSERRDSGNTIYF. The CDR3 DNA follows: TGCGCCAGCAGTGAACGGAGGGACTCTGGAAACACCATATATTTT.

J is TRBJ1-5 and V is TRBV18, with D perhaps TRBD1 (5 bases). V was pared by 0 bases and J by 6 bases, with 12 bases between. The V gene's germline CDR1 is KGHSH and CDR2 LQKENI. The CDR3 is 15 amino acids. The DNA for the CDR3 is TGTGCCAGCTCACCACCAGGGACCCGAATTCAGCCCCAGCATTTT. This sequence encodes CASSPPGTRIQPQHF.

This clone was detected only a few times. The chain uses TRBV27 and TRBJ2-7, with 7 positions matching TRBD1. In germline, CDR1 is MNHEY, CDR2 SMNVEV (reference sequence). The junction had 12 bases not matched to a gene; V was cut back by 5 bases and J by 2 bases. The CDR3 consists of 16 residues. The CDR3 nucleotides are TGTGCCAGCAGTCGCGTCCTCAGGGGGTTACCCTACGAGCAGTACTTC. Its translation: CASSRVLRGLPYEQYF.

V is TRBV9 and J is TRBJ2-4; 8 bases map to TRBD2. The CDR3 totals 18 residues. Germline V CDR1 and CDR2: SGDLS, YYNGEE. The junction had 11 bases not matched to a gene; V was cut back by 3 bases and J by 0 bases. DNA for the CDR3: TGTGCCAGCAGCGCCGAAGCGGGGGCCCAACTAGCCAAAAACATTCAGTACTTC. It yields the protein CASSAEAGAQLAKNIQYF. The complete variable domain, with remaining parts taken from reference TRBV9 and TRBJ2-4, reads DSGVTQTPKHLITATGQRVTLRCSPRSGDLSVYWYQQSLDQGLQFLIQYYNGEERAKGNILERFSAQQFPDLHSELNLSSLELGDSALYFCASSAEAGAQLAKNIQYFGAGTRLSVL.

The chain carries TRBV11-1 and TRBJ2-1; tentative D call: TRBD1 (6 bases). There are 16 residues in the CDR3. CDR1 is SGHAT, CDR2 FQDESV, per germline (reference sequence). Between the trimmed V and J ends, which lost 5 bases and 4 bases, there was a span of 18 bases. The CDR3 nucleotides are TGTGCCAGCAGCCCCCTGGGGGCAGGAACATACAATGAGCAGTTCTTC. It is translated as CASSPLGAGTYNEQFF.

CDR3 protein: CASSLSVGQGNTEAFF. The DNA of the CDR3 is TGTGCCAGCAGCTTATCTGTCGGGCAGGGGAACACTGAAGCTTTCTTT. J is TRBJ1-1 and V is TRBV7-2, with D possibly being TRBD1 (5 bases). CDR1 is SGHTA, CDR2 FQGNSA, per germline. The CDR3 length is 16 residues. V lost 2 bases, J lost 1 base, and 14 bases lay in between.

This rearrangement joins TRBV30 to TRBJ1-2; D call uncertain. In germline, CDR1 is GTSNPN, CDR2 SVGIG (reference sequence). CDR3 length equals 12 residues. With 5 bases removed from V and 7 bases from J, the gap between germline ends came to 14 bases. CDR3 protein: CAWPGLGGGYTF. CDR3 nucleotides: TGTGCCTGGCCGGGATTAGGAGGTGGCTACACCTTC.

This clone has a single count. The chain is built from TRBV6-5 and TRBJ1-1; weak D call: TRBD1 (6 bases). Germline V lookup: CDR1 MNHEY, CDR2 SVGAGI. The germline V and J ends were trimmed by 7 bases and 10 bases, with 13 bases remaining between them. This CDR3 is built from 11 residues. The CDR3 DNA reads as TGTGCCAGCACCGACAGGTTTCTAGCTTTCTTT. Its protein is CASTDRFLAFF.

The V gene is TRBV10-3, the J gene TRBJ1-2; tentatively, D is TRBD1 (6 bases). Between the trimmed V and J ends, which lost 4 bases and 8 bases, there was a span of 8 bases. This CDR3 contains 11 residues. CDR1 is ENHRY, CDR2 SYGVKD, per germline. CDR3 nucleotides: TGTGCCATCAGTGCAGGGGTCGGCTACACCTTC. As protein: CAISAGVGYTF.

The genes are TRBV10-3 and TRBJ1-2; D might be TRBD1 (5 bases). V was shortened by 4 bases and J by 0 bases, with 12 bases between the two germline ends. Germline CDR1 and CDR2: ENHRY and SYGVKD. This CDR3 comprises 15 residues. CDR3 region: CAISGGPIANYGYTF. The DNA of the CDR3 is TGTGCCATCAGTGGGGGACCTATTGCTAACTATGGCTACACCTTC.

J is TRBJ1-1 and V is TRBV18; D gene ambiguous. This CDR3 has 15 residues. CDR1 KGHSH and CDR2 LQKENI come from the germline V gene. V dropped 3 bases and J dropped 5 bases, with 16 bases sitting between them. Here the CDR3 reads CASSPVGDSGTEAFF. In DNA form, the CDR3 reads TGTGCCAGCTCACCTGTCGGGGATTCGGGAACTGAAGCTTTCTTT.

The V gene is TRBV19, the J gene TRBJ2-1; D might be TRBD2 (5 bases). The germline V gene has CDR1 LNHDA and CDR2 SQIVND (reference sequence). Trimming took 3 bases from V and 2 from J, leaving 8 bases between them. The CDR3 totals 14 residues. The CDR3 loop is CASSIAGTYNEQFF. CDR3 nucleotides: TGTGCCAGTAGTATCGCCGGGACCTACAATGAGCAGTTCTTC.

This clone has only one observation. The CDR3 here is CASRGTEAFF. DNA for the CDR3: TGCGCCAGCAGAGGAACTGAAGCTTTCTTT. This sequence joins TRBV5-1 and TRBJ1-1, with D uncertain. Trimming cost V 5 bases and J 5 bases, with 4 bases left between them. Germline loops: CDR1 SGHRS, CDR2 YFSETQ. The CDR3 loop spans 10 amino acids.

This clone was seen just once. The chain combines TRBV4-3 with TRBJ2-1; D remains ambiguous. The CDR3 loop spans 15 amino acids. CDR1 is LGHNA, CDR2 YSLEER, per germline. Trimming pared 0 bases from V and 6 bases from J, leaving 12 bases between. This CDR3 is CASSQDVSAINEQFF. In DNA form, the CDR3 reads TGCGCCAGCAGCCAAGATGTGTCAGCGATCAATGAGCAGTTCTTC.

The V call is TRBV10-3, the J call TRBJ1-3; D is uncertain. V gave up 8 bases and J gave up 0 bases, with 5 bases separating them. Looked up from germline, CDR1 is ENHRY and CDR2 is SYGVKD. This CDR3 region has 12 residues. In DNA, the CDR3 is TGTGCCATCGGTAGCTCTGGAAACACCATATATTTT. This sequence encodes CAIGSSGNTIYF.

The genes are TRBV9 and TRBJ2-1; unclear D gene. Trimming stripped 0 bases from V and 5 bases from J, with 9 bases between. There are 14 residues in the CDR3. Germline loops: CDR1 SGDLS, CDR2 YYNGEE. The CDR3 DNA reads as TGTGCCAGCAGCGTAGAAGGGAACAACAATGAGCAGTTCTTC. The encoded protein is CASSVEGNNNEQFF.